The 6 T cell receptor beta chains reported below all come from one sample, sequenced in a study of immune cell composition in non-small cell lung cancer. Assay: immunoSEQ multiplex PCR; the TCRdb copy retains only in-frame clones and omits some. The sample consists of roughly 2,200 clones, around 70% of them appearing once. Sequenced material: lung tumor tissue. These receptors all come from a human donor with non-small cell lung cancer.

The chain has TRBV6-1 and TRBJ1-1, with D possibly matching TRBD1 (5 bases). The CDR3 covers 13 residues. CDR1 and CDR2 from the germline V gene are MNHNS and SASEGT. V was pared by 1 base and J by 4 bases, with 7 bases between. The CDR3 sequence is CASSEGGGTEAFF. The CDR3 DNA reads as TGTGCCAGCAGTGAAGGCGGGGGCACTGAAGCTTTCTTT.

The chain employs TRBV5-5 and TRBJ1-2, with D possibly TRBD1 on 5 matching bases. V was clipped by 4 bases and J by 4 bases, with 17 bases between them. The germline gives CDR1 SGHKS, CDR2 YYEKEE (reference sequence). The CDR3 extends over 15 amino acids. The CDR3 loop reads CASSGRQGRGYGYTF. As DNA, the CDR3 is TGTGCCAGCAGCGGTCGTCAGGGAAGAGGCTATGGCTACACCTTC.

V and J are TRBV5-3 and TRBJ1-2; 9 nucleotides match TRBD1. TRBV5-3 is identified as an open reading frame with a role that is uncertain. The CDR3 has 18 residues. With 0 bases clipped from V and 0 bases from J, the junction kept 9 bases outside the gene matches. Written as DNA, the CDR3 is TGTGCCAGAAGCTTGGTTATGGGACAGGGCTCATCTAACTATGGCTACACCTTC. Translated: CARSLVMGQGSSNYGYTF.

By share, this clone ranks as large. This rearrangement joins TRBV27 to TRBJ2-3, with TRBD2 matching over 7 bases. This CDR3 contains 15 residues. J lost 1 base, V lost 6 bases, and 7 bases had no gene match. Germline CDR1 reads MNHEY; CDR2 reads SMNVEV (reference sequence). CDR3 amino acids: CASSSRAGGTDTQYF. The DNA of the CDR3 is TGTGCCAGCAGCTCCCGGGCGGGAGGCACAGATACGCAGTATTTT.

The gene calls are TRBV6-5 and TRBJ1-1; D might be TRBD1 (5 bases). Trimming shortened V by 2 bases and J by 10 bases, and 23 bases separated the two germline ends. Germline values: CDR1 MNHEY, CDR2 SVGAGI. The length of the CDR3 is 16 residues. The CDR3 sequence is CASSYGPGITATGAFF. The CDR3 DNA follows: TGTGCCAGCAGTTACGGACCTGGCATAACTGCCACAGGAGCTTTCTTT.

The chain uses TRBV23-1 and TRBJ1-1, with 7 bases fitting TRBD1. TRBV23-1 is recorded as an ORF, its role being uncertain. V trimming: 0 bases; J trimming: 3 bases; junction bases outside the gene matches: 10. CDR3 length equals 17 residues. For the CDR3, the DNA is TGCGCCAGCAGTCAATCAAGGGGAAGGGGGCGAGACACTGAAGCTTTCTTT. This translates into CASSQSRGRGRDTEAFF.